Below are 28 T cell receptor beta chains sequenced from a single sample in a study of shared clonotypes between healthy human individuals. Sequencing used immunoSEQ multiplex PCR; TCRdb keeps in-frame clones, though not all of them. The sample shows 2 million to 2.5 million clones, roughly 93% of them seen only once. Sequences were obtained from naive CD4+ T cells from PBMCs. Subset: CD45RA+ positively selected. These receptors were obtained from a man between 18 and 29 years old in good health. Some clones in this sample may be carry-over from other donors' samples.

This chain uses TRBV7-2 with TRBJ2-5; 8 nucleotides agree with TRBD2. The CDR3 runs to 14 residues. CDR1 is SGHTA and CDR2 is FQGNSA in the germline V gene. Trimming took 9 bases from V and 5 from J; bases not matched to a gene: 11. CDR3 coding DNA: TGTGCCAGTAGGAATAGCGGGACTGGGGAGACCCAGTACTTC. This translates into CASRNSGTGETQYF.

The chain joins TRBV25-1 to TRBJ2-3, with D maybe TRBD2 (5 bases). Germline V CDR1 and CDR2: MGHDK, SYGVNS. The CDR3 has 17 amino acids. Trimming left V 0 bases short and J 0 bases short, with 13 bases between. Here the CDR3 reads CASSEYRESGSTDTQYF. DNA for the CDR3: TGTGCCAGCAGTGAATATAGGGAGAGTGGGAGCACAGATACGCAGTATTTT.

V usage is TRBV7-2 and J usage is TRBJ1-2, with no clear D. V shed 1 base and J shed 0 bases, with 9 bases lying between them. The CDR3 is made up of 15 amino acids. CDR1 is SGHTA, CDR2 FQGNSA, per germline. This CDR3 reads CASSLVSGTNYGYTF. The DNA of the CDR3 is TGTGCCAGCAGCTTAGTGTCCGGGACTAACTATGGCTACACCTTC.

J is TRBJ2-5 and V is TRBV7-6; 11 nucleotides align to TRBD2. Germline V gives CDR1 SGHVS, CDR2 FNYEAQ. The CDR3 loop spans 13 amino acids. V lost 7 bases to trimming and J lost 7 bases; unmatched junction nucleotides: 5. The CDR3, as DNA: TGTGCCAGCAAGACTAGCGGGGAGGGGACCCAGTACTTC. This sequence encodes CASKTSGEGTQYF.

V usage is TRBV19 and J usage is TRBJ2-1; D possibly corresponds to TRBD2 (6 bases). Germline V gene sequence: CDR1 LNHDA, CDR2 SQIVND (reference sequence). CDR3 length: 14 residues. V lost 3 bases, J lost 3 bases, and 9 bases lay in between. CDR3 sequence reads: CASSISGNYNEQFF. In DNA, the CDR3 is TGTGCCAGTAGTATTAGCGGCAACTACAATGAGCAGTTCTTC.

This sequence joins TRBV2 and TRBJ1-2; TRBD1 aligns across 7 bases. The CDR3 extends over 15 amino acids. The J segment lost 4 bases and the V segment lost 5 bases, leaving 10 bases of the junction unmatched. The germline CDR1 and CDR2 sequences are SNHLY and FYNNEI. The CDR3 nucleotides are TGTGCCAGCAGTCCGCAGGGGGGGCATGGCTATGGCTACACCTTC. Translation gives CASSPQGGHGYGYTF. Drawing the rest from reference TRBV2 and TRBJ1-2, the complete variable domain is EPEVTQTPSHQVTQMGQEVILRCVPISNHLYFYWYRQILGQKVEFLVSFYNNEISEKSEIFDDQFSVERPDGSNFTLKIRSTKLEDSAMYFCASSPQGGHGYGYTFGSGTRLTVV.

On this clone itself: The sample contains more than one DNA sequence encoding this CDR3. This chain links TRBV2 with TRBJ2-7, with D perhaps being TRBD1 or TRBD2 (5 bases each). The V gene's germline CDR1 is SNHLY and CDR2 FYNNEI. The CDR3 has 14 residues. Trimming removed 4 bases at V and 1 base at J, with 11 bases between. The CDR3: CASSVRGRSYEQYF. Written as DNA, the CDR3 is TGTGCCAGCAGTGTCCGGGGCCGTTCCTACGAGCAGTACTTC.

The V and J genes are TRBV12-5 and TRBJ1-3; D is unresolved. Trimming left V 3 bases short and J 2 bases short, with 5 bases between. Germline V gene lookup returns CDR1 LGHNT and CDR2 FRNRAP. The CDR3 has 13 amino acids. The CDR3 DNA sequence: TGTGCTAGTGGTTTATGGGCTGGAAACACCATATATTTT. Translating gives CASGLWAGNTIYF.

The chain employs TRBV2 and TRBJ2-7; 9 bases align to TRBD2. V lost 6 bases to trimming and J lost 3 bases; unmatched junction nucleotides: 6. This CDR3 is built from 14 residues. CDR1 and CDR2 (germline): SNHLY, FYNNEI. The CDR3 DNA follows: TGTGCCAGCAGAGCGGGACTAGCATTCTACGAGCAGTACTTC. Protein sequence: CASRAGLAFYEQYF. Complete variable domain (other parts from reference TRBV2 and TRBJ2-7): EPEVTQTPSHQVTQMGQEVILRCVPISNHLYFYWYRQILGQKVEFLVSFYNNEISEKSEIFDDQFSVERPDGSNFTLKIRSTKLEDSAMYFCASRAGLAFYEQYFGPGTRLTVT.

This chain joins TRBV5-1 and TRBJ2-1; 7 bases match TRBD2. The CDR3 length is 16 residues. Germline lookup yields CDR1 SGHRS and CDR2 YFSETQ. Losses at the gene ends were 5 bases for V and 2 bases for J; bases not matched to a gene: 10. The CDR3 sequence: CASRLGRGLAYNEQFF. CDR3 bases: TGCGCCAGCAGACTTGGGAGGGGTTTGGCCTACAATGAGCAGTTCTTC.

For this clone: Other DNA sequences in this sample translate to the same CDR3. V and J are TRBV20-1 and TRBJ2-1; D ambiguous. Looked up from germline, CDR1 is DFQATT and CDR2 is SNEGSKA (reference sequence). Trimming stripped 5 bases from V and 3 bases from J, with 5 bases between. The CDR3 runs to 11 residues. The CDR3 sequence is CSAPNYNEQFF. CDR3 DNA sequence: TGCAGTGCTCCTAACTACAATGAGCAGTTCTTC.

As for this clone: At the DNA level, this CDR3 is encoded by other sequences in the same sample as well. The chain employs TRBV7-2 and TRBJ2-3, with D hard to call. This CDR3 region has 13 residues. The V and J ends lost 0 bases and 6 bases respectively, with 7 bases between them. Germline V gene sequence: CDR1 SGHTA, CDR2 FQGNSA. The CDR3: CASSLAGSDTQYF. In nucleotides, the CDR3 is TGTGCCAGCAGCTTAGCCGGCTCTGATACGCAGTATTTT.

This clone has a handful of counts. J is TRBJ1-2 and V is TRBV28; the D is unclear. V was clipped by 2 bases and J by 9 bases, with 10 bases between them. The CDR3 has 12 amino acids. Germline V gene lookup returns CDR1 MDHEN and CDR2 SYDVKM. The CDR3 DNA follows: TGTGCCAGCAGTTTAGGGCAGCCCAGCTACACCTTC. It yields the protein CASSLGQPSYTF.

The chain has TRBV4-1 and TRBJ1-1; 7 bases map to TRBD1. Per germline, CDR1 MGHRA and CDR2 YSYEKL. The ends lost 4 bases at V and 4 bases at J; junction bases unmatched: 3. The CDR3 contains 13 residues. In DNA form, the CDR3 reads TGCGCCAGCAGCCGGAACAGGGGCACTGAAGCTTTCTTT. It codes for CASSRNRGTEAFF.

The rearrangement joins TRBV29-1 to TRBJ2-7; tentatively, D is TRBD2 (5 bases). Per the germline V gene, CDR1 is SQVTM and CDR2 is ANQGSEA. CDR3 length equals 15 residues. V lost 7 bases and J lost 3, with 22 bases in between. CDR3 nucleotides: TGCAGCGAAATGACCGGAGGCCAGCCCAGCTACGAGCAGTACTTC. This translates into CSEMTGGQPSYEQYF.

CDR3 coding DNA: TGTGCCAGTAAGGGGTCAAATATCCTCCCTGAAGCTTTCTTT. It yields the protein CASKGSNILPEAFF. The V call is TRBV19, the J call TRBJ1-1; maybe TRBD1 (5 bases). The CDR3 spans 14 residues. V dropped 7 bases and J dropped 6 bases, with 18 bases sitting between them. The V gene's germline CDR1 is LNHDA and CDR2 SQIVND (reference sequence).

As to this clone: A much larger clone lies one base from this, so it may be a read error. This same CDR3 is encoded by further DNA sequences in the sample. The chain is built from TRBV28 and TRBJ2-7; D not certain. This CDR3 region has 10 residues. Germline CDR1 and CDR2: MDHEN and SYDVKM. Trimming removed 6 bases at V and 1 base at J, with 1 base between. The CDR3 DNA follows: TGTGCCAGCAGGTCCTACGAGCAGTACTTC. Its translation: CASRSYEQYF. The complete variable domain, with remaining parts taken from reference TRBV28 and TRBJ2-7, reads DVKVTQSSRYLVKRTGEKVFLECVQDMDHENMFWYRQDPGLGLRLIYFSYDVKMKEKGDIPEGYSVSREKKERFSLILESASTNQTSMYLCASRSYEQYFGPGTRLTVT.

The genes are TRBV7-9 and TRBJ2-5, with a weak D call TRBD2 (6 bases). CDR3 size: 15 residues. V gave up 0 bases and J gave up 2 bases, with 10 bases separating them. CDR1 SEHNR and CDR2 FQNEAQ come from the germline V gene (reference sequence). The CDR3 DNA reads TGTGCCAGCAGCTTAGCCGGGACTCCTCAAGAGACCCAGTACTTC. Its translation: CASSLAGTPQETQYF.

The rearrangement links TRBV27 to TRBJ2-5; tentative D call: TRBD1 (6 bases). V lost 4 bases and J lost 2, with 20 bases in between. The CDR3 runs to 17 residues. Germline values: CDR1 MNHEY, CDR2 SMNVEV (reference sequence). The CDR3 spells CASSSYRVRSIQETQYF. CDR3 in DNA: TGTGCCAGCAGTTCCTACAGGGTCCGCAGCATACAAGAGACCCAGTACTTC.

This clone was seen a single time. The CDR3 coding sequence is TGTGCCAGCAGCTTAGGGGTACTAGCCGGGGATACGCAGTATTTT. This sequence encodes CASSLGVLAGDTQYF. This rearrangement joins TRBV7-2 to TRBJ2-3; weak D call: TRBD2 (6 bases). The germline V gene has CDR1 SGHTA and CDR2 FQGNSA. This CDR3 region has 15 residues. Between the trimmed V and J ends, which lost 1 base and 6 bases, there was a span of 14 bases.

This clone appeared a single time. The chain joins TRBV28 to TRBJ2-2; 11 nucleotides match TRBD2. The CDR3 consists of 18 residues. V lost 2 bases and J lost 6; bases outside the gene matches: 11. CDR1 MDHEN and CDR2 SYDVKM come from the germline V gene. The chain's CDR3 is CASSLPLTSGIVSGELFF. The CDR3 bases are TGTGCCAGCAGTTTACCCTTGACTAGCGGGATCGTCTCCGGGGAGCTGTTTTTT.

This chain uses TRBV6-5 with TRBJ1-3, with 10 bases that match TRBD1. With V trimmed by 2 bases and J by 2 bases, 3 bases remained unmatched. This CDR3 has 16 residues. Germline CDR1 reads MNHEY; CDR2 reads SVGAGI. CDR3 region: CASSYLGTGAGNTIYF. The DNA of the CDR3 is TGTGCCAGCAGTTACCTGGGGACAGGGGCTGGAAACACCATATATTTT.

The CDR3 loop is CASSHPGAAENYGYTF. CDR3 DNA sequence: TGTGCCAGCAGCCACCCCGGCGCGGCGGAGAACTATGGCTACACCTTC. The chain recombines TRBV14 with TRBJ1-2, with D uncertain. Trimming took off 3 bases at V and 2 bases at J, with 16 bases between the two ends. Germline-derived CDR1 and CDR2 are SGHDN and FVKESK. The CDR3 runs 16 residues.

This chain joins TRBV6-6 and TRBJ1-2; 8 bases align to TRBD1. Trimming at V came to 6 bases and at J to 3 bases, leaving 6 bases not matched to a gene. The germline V gene encodes CDR1 MNHNY and CDR2 SVGAGI (reference sequence). The CDR3 runs 14 residues. The CDR3 protein is CASSPGGAHYGYTF. DNA of the CDR3: TGTGCCAGCAGCCCAGGGGGCGCACACTATGGCTACACCTTC.

This rearrangement joins TRBV5-6 to TRBJ2-2, with a possible D match to TRBD2 (5 bases). This CDR3 spans 13 amino acids. Germline V CDR1 and CDR2: SGHDT, YYEEEE. V lost 6 bases and J lost 6, with 12 bases in between. The CDR3 nucleotides are TGTGCCAGCATGAGAGGGAAGGCCGGGGAGCTGTTTTTT. This encodes CASMRGKAGELFF.

The chain employs TRBV11-3 and TRBJ2-5; D unresolved. The CDR3 covers 15 residues. CDR1 and CDR2 from the germline V gene are SGHNT and YENEEA. The germline V and J ends were trimmed by 1 base and 5 bases, with 14 bases remaining between them. In nucleotides, the CDR3 is TGTGCCAGCAGCTTAGGAGGCGGAGAGAGGGAGACCCAGTACTTC. Its protein product is CASSLGGGERETQYF.

This chain uses TRBV7-2 with TRBJ2-1, with TRBD2 identical over 13 bases. The CDR3 extends over 19 amino acids. V lost 0 bases, J lost 1 base, and 6 bases stayed unmatched. Germline CDR1 SGHTA, CDR2 FQGNSA. Here the CDR3 DNA reads TGTGCCAGCAGCTTAGCGTGGCGGACTAGCGGGAGTTCCTACAATGAGCAGTTCTTC. It encodes CASSLAWRTSGSSYNEQFF.

The chain couples TRBV6-1 to TRBJ2-5, with a weak D call TRBD1 (6 bases). V was trimmed by 6 bases and J by 7 bases, leaving 21 bases between them. The CDR3 spans 15 residues. Germline CDR1 and CDR2: MNHNS and SASEGT. The CDR3 spells CASRAFEGGKGTQYF. The DNA of the CDR3 is TGTGCCAGCAGGGCCTTTGAAGGGGGAAAGGGGACCCAGTACTTC.